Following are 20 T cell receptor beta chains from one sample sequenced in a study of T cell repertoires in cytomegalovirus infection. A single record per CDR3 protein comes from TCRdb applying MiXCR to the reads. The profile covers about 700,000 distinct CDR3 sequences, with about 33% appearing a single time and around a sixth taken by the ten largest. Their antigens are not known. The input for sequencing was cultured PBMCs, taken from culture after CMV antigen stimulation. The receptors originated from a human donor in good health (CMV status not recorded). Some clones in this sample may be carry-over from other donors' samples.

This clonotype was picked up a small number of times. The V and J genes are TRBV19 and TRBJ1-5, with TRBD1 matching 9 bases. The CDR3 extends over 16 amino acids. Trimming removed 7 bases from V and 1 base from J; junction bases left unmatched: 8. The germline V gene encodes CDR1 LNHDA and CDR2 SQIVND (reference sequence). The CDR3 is CASNSQGARSNQPQHF. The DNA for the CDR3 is TGTGCCAGTAACTCACAGGGGGCGAGGAGCAATCAGCCCCAGCATTTT.

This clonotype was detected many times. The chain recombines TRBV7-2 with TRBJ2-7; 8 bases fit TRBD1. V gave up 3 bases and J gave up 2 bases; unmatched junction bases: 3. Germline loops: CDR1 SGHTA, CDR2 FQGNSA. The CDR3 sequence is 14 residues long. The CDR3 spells CASSLGTGPYEQYF. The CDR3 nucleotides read TGTGCCAGCAGCTTGGGGACAGGACCCTACGAGCAGTACTTC.

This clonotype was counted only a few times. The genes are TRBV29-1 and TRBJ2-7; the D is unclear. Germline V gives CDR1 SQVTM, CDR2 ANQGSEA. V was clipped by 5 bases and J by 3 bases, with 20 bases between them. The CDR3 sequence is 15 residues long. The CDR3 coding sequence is TGCAGCGTTCACTTTCGAACGCGGTGGGGCTACGAGCAGTACTTC. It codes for CSVHFRTRWGYEQYF.

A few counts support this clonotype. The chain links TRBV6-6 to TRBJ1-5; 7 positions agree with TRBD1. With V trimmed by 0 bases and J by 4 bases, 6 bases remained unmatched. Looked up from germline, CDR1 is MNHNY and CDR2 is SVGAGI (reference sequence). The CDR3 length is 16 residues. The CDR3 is CASSYSMGQPNQPQHF. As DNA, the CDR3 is TGTGCCAGCAGTTACTCTATGGGACAGCCTAATCAGCCCCAGCATTTT.

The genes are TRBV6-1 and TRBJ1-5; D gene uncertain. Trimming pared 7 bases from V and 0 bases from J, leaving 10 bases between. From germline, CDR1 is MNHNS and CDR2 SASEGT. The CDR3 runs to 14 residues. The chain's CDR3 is CASTPWGSNQPQHF. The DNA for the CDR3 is TGTGCCAGCACACCTTGGGGTAGCAATCAGCCCCAGCATTTT.

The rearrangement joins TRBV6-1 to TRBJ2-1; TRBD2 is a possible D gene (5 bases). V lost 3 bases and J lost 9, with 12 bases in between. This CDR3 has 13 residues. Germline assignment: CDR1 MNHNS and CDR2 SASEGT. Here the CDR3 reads CASSDEEAFEQFF. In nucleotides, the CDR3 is TGTGCCAGCAGTGACGAGGAGGCTTTTGAGCAGTTCTTC.

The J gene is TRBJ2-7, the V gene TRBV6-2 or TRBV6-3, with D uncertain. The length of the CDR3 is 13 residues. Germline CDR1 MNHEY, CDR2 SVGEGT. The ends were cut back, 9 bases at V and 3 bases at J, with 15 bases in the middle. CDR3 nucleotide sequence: TGTGCCAGTCGTCGGGCCGCTAACTACGAGCAGTACTTC. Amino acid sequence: CASRRAANYEQYF.

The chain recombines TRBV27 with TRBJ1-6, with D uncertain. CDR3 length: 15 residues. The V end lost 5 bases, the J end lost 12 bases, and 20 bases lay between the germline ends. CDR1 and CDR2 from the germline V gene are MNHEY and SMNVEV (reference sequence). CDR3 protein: CASSPAGYRLQPLHF. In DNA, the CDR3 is TGTGCCAGCAGTCCAGCGGGGTACAGATTACAACCCCTCCACTTT.

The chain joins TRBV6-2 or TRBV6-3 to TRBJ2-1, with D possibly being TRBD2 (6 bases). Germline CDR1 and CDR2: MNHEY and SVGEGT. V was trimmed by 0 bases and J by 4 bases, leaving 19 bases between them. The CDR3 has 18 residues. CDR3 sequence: CASSYSIPPRRGYNEQFF. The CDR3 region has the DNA TGTGCCAGCAGTTACTCCATACCCCCGCGGAGGGGATACAATGAGCAGTTCTTC.

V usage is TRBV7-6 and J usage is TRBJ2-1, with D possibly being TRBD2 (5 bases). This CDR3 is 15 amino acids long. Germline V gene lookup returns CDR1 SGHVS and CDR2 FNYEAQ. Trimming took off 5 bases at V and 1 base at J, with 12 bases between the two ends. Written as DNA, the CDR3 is TGTGCCAGCAGCCCCGGCCGGGGTTCCTACAATGAGCAGTTCTTC. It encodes CASSPGRGSYNEQFF.

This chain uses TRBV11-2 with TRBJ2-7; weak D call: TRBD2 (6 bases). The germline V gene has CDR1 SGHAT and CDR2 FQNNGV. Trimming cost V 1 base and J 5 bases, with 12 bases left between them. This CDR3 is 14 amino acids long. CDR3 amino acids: CASSLAPGEHEQYF. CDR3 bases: TGTGCCAGCAGCTTAGCCCCGGGAGAACACGAGCAGTACTTC.

In DNA, the CDR3 is TGTGCCAGCAGTGAATTTTCGTTGGGGGGACTCACAGATACGCAGTATTTT. It yields the protein CASSEFSLGGLTDTQYF. V usage is TRBV2 and J usage is TRBJ2-3; D might be TRBD2 (6 bases). V dropped 2 bases and J dropped 2 bases, with 17 bases sitting between them. Germline values: CDR1 SNHLY, CDR2 FYNNEI. The CDR3 extends over 17 amino acids.

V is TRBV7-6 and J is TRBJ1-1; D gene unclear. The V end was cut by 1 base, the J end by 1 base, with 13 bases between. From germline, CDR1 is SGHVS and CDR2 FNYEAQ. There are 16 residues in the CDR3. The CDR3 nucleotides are TGTGCCAGCAGCTTAGGTGTTACAGACCAGAACACTGAAGCTTTCTTT. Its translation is CASSLGVTDQNTEAFF.

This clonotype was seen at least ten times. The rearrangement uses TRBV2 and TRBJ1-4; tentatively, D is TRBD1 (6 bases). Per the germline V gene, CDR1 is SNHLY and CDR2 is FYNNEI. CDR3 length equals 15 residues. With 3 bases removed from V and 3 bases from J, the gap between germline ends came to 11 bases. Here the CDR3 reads CASSDTGKANEKLFF. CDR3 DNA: TGTGCCAGCAGTGATACAGGGAAAGCTAATGAAAAACTGTTTTTT.

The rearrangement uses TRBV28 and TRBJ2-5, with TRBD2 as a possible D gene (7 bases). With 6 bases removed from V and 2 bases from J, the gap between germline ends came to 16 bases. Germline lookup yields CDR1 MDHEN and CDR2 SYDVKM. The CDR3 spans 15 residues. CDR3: CASSSIGGGQETQYF. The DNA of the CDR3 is TGTGCCAGCAGCTCCATAGGGGGGGGGCAAGAGACCCAGTACTTC.

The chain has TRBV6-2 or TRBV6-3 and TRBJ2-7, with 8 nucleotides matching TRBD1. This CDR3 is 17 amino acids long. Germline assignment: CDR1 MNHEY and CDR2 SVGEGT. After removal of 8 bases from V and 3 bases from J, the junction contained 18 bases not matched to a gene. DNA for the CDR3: TGTGCCAGCGGCCGCGTTCAGGGGGCAAGTCTAGGCTACGAGCAGTACTTC. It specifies CASGRVQGASLGYEQYF.

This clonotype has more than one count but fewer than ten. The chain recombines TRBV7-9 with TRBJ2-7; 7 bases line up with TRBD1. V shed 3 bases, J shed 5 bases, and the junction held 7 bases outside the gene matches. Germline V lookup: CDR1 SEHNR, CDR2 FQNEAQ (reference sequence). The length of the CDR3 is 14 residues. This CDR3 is CASSFTGVENEQYF. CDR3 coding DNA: TGTGCCAGCAGCTTTACAGGGGTAGAGAACGAGCAGTACTTC.

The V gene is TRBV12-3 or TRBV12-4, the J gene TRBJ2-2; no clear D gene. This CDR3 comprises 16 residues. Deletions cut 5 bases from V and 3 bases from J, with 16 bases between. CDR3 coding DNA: TGTGCCAGCAGTCCCCAGCGAGGAAGTTACACCGGGGAGCTGTTTTTT. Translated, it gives CASSPQRGSYTGELFF.

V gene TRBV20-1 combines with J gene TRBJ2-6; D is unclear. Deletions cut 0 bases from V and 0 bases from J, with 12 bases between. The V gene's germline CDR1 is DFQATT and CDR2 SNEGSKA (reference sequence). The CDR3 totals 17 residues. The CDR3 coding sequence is TGCAGTGCTAGAGATCGGCGTTTAGTCTCTGGGGCCAACGTCCTGACTTTC. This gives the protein CSARDRRLVSGANVLTF.

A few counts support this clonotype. This CDR3 reads CASSWSVSSYNEQFF. Written as DNA, the CDR3 is TGTGCCAGCAGCTGGTCGGTTAGTTCCTACAATGAGCAGTTCTTC. The genes are TRBV5-6 and TRBJ2-1; D gene unclear. V was trimmed by 3 bases and J by 1 base, leaving 11 bases between them. The CDR3 covers 15 residues. CDR1 SGHDT and CDR2 YYEEEE come from the germline V gene.